The rows below give T cell receptor beta chains drawn from one sample of a study of cytomegalovirus exposure and HLA in healthy donors. TCRdb's copy holds only in-frame clones and misses some; the assay was immunoSEQ multiplex PCR. The sample holds roughly 180,000 clones, about 75% seen once. Sequences were obtained from PBMCs. The receptor set was obtained from a female donor in good health and CMV-seronegative. Each CDR3 is given with its conserved first and last residue. The D gene is left open where the match is weak. Clone sizes are given selectively: once, few, many, or a class where the clone is expanded.

d_gene | j_gene | v_gene | abundance | CDR3aa | CDR3nt
. | TRBJ2-1 | TRBV9 | . | CASSDEASWNEQFF | TGTGCCAGCAGCGATGAGGCCAGTTGGAATGAGCAGTTCTTC
TRBD1 | TRBJ1-4 | TRBV6-5 | . | CASSPTQGAGEKLFF | TGTGCCAGCAGTCCCACACAGGGGGCGGGAGAAAAACTGTTTTTT
. | TRBJ2-7 | TRBV18 | . | CASSRESGGEQYF | TGTGCCAGTTCGAGGGAAAGCGGAGGGGAGCAGTACTTC
. | TRBJ1-4 | TRBV30 | . | CAWMQGWGNEKLFF | TGTGCCTGGATGCAGGGATGGGGTAATGAAAAACTGTTTTTT
TRBD1 | TRBJ2-5 | TRBV7-9 | . | CASSQSGTGGLKQYF | TGTGCCAGCAGCCAATCTGGGACAGGGGGTCTCAAGCAGTACTTC
TRBD1 | TRBJ2-4 | TRBV4-1 | . | CASSHIAGTGGASDIQYF | TGCGCCAGCAGCCATATTGCCGGGACAGGGGGCGCGTCGGACATTCAGTACTTC
. | TRBJ1-1 | TRBV11-2 | . | CASSSTGNTEAFF | TGTGCCAGCAGCTCGACAGGGAACACTGAAGCTTTCTTT
. | TRBJ1-5 | TRBV4-3 | . | CASSQETGTQPQHF | TGCGCCAGCAGCCAAGAGACAGGAACTCAGCCCCAGCATTTT
TRBD2 | TRBJ2-3 | TRBV27 | few | CASSLLAGGRITSTDTQYF | TGTGCCAGCAGTTTACTAGCGGGGGGCCGCATTACTAGCACAGATACGCAGTATTTT
TRBD1 | TRBJ2-5 | TRBV4-3 | . | CASSPDRGPRQYF | TGCGCCAGCAGCCCTGACAGGGGACCCCGTCAGTACTTC
TRBD1 | TRBJ1-6 | TRBV6-5 | few | CASRRDRSPNSPLHF | TGTGCCAGTCGACGGGACAGGTCCCCTAATTCACCCCTCCACTTT
. | TRBJ2-4 | TRBV9 | . | CASSPRDIKNIQYF | TGTGCCAGCAGCCCACGGGACATCAAAAACATTCAGTACTTC
. | TRBJ2-5 | TRBV28 | . | CASRPGRGETQYF | TGTGCCAGCAGACCGGGAAGGGGGGAGACCCAGTACTTC
. | TRBJ2-7 | TRBV28 | . | CASSFGGSYEQYF | TGTGCCAGCAGTTTTGGGGGCAGCTACGAGCAGTACTTC
. | TRBJ1-5 | TRBV19 | . | CASGRGNQPQHF | TGTGCCAGTGGGAGGGGCAATCAGCCCCAGCATTTT
. | TRBJ2-2 | TRBV11-2 | . | CASTPRGGAGTGELFF | TGTGCCAGCACCCCCAGGGGAGGGGCGGGGACCGGGGAGCTGTTTTTT
TRBD1 | TRBJ2-1 | TRBV18 | . | CASSPRQGMSDEQFF | TGTGCCAGCTCACCACGACAGGGGATGAGTGATGAGCAGTTCTTC
. | TRBJ2-7 | TRBV7-2 | . | CASSLDRSGREQYF | TGTGCCAGCAGCTTAGACAGGTCCGGGCGGGAGCAGTACTTC
. | TRBJ1-1 | TRBV30 | . | CAWSRVNTEAFF | TGTGCCTGGAGTCGAGTGAACACTGAAGCTTTCTTT
. | TRBJ2-3 | TRBV19 | once | CASGAEDTSTDTQYF | TGTGCCAGTGGGGCCGAGGACACAAGCACAGATACGCAGTATTTT
TRBD1 | TRBJ1-5 | TRBV10-2 | . | CASSDLGTGRGHQPQHF | TGCGCCAGCAGTGACCTTGGGACAGGGAGAGGACATCAGCCCCAGCATTTT
TRBD2 | TRBJ2-1 | TRBV19 | . | CASSPGGGASEQFF | TGTGCCAGTAGTCCGGGCGGGGGGGCAAGTGAGCAGTTCTTC
. | TRBJ2-1 | TRBV10-3 | once | CATAFPAEVDNEQFF | TGTGCCACCGCCTTCCCCGCGGAGGTCGACAATGAGCAGTTCTTC
TRBD1 | TRBJ2-5 | TRBV2 | . | CASSERRVGTGTETQYF | TGTGCCAGCAGTGAAAGAAGGGTTGGGACAGGGACAGAGACCCAGTACTTC
. | TRBJ2-7 | TRBV5-5 | . | CASSLAGPLTPRLRIYEQYF | TGTGCCAGCAGCTTGGCAGGGCCCTTGACCCCCCGGCTAAGGATTTACGAGCAGTACTTC
. | TRBJ1-3 | TRBV20-1 | . | CSAPRGNTIYF | TGCAGTGCCCCCCGGGGAAACACCATATATTTT
. | TRBJ2-3 | TRBV6-5 | . | CASSSGGNTQYF | TGTGCCAGCAGTTCCGGGGGAAATACGCAGTATTTT
TRBD1 | TRBJ1-4 | TRBV2 | . | CASSKDRGRIEKLFF | TGTGCCAGCAGTAAAGACAGGGGTAGAATTGAAAAACTGTTTTTT